The next 25 T cell receptor beta chains were all read from a single sample in a study of shared clonotypes between healthy human individuals. Using immunoSEQ multiplex PCR, the repertoire was profiled, and TCRdb retains in-frame clones only, with some absent. The repertoire consists of hundreds of thousands of clones, with approximately 97% occurring once and the leading ten covering approximately 0.057%. Sequenced sample: naive CD4+ T cells sorted from blood. Sample subset: CD45RA+ positively selected. The receptors here all came from a woman between 25 and 40 years old in good health.

The V call is TRBV30, the J call TRBJ2-2; the D is unclear. The CDR3 length is 14 residues. V was cut by 3 bases and J by 6 bases, with 14 bases left in between. CDR1 is GTSNPN and CDR2 is SVGIG in the germline V gene (reference sequence). CDR3 nucleotide sequence: TGTGCCTGGAGGGGCATCTCCCCTTCCGGGGAGCTGTTTTTT. Its translation: CAWRGISPSGELFF.

The chain couples TRBV18 to TRBJ1-1; maybe TRBD1 (5 bases). The CDR3 is made up of 15 amino acids. The germline CDR1 and CDR2 sequences are KGHSH and LQKENI. V gave up 0 bases and J gave up 1 base, with 9 bases separating them. The CDR3 loop reads CASSPPERGNTEAFF. In nucleotides, the CDR3 is TGTGCCAGCTCACCACCGGAGAGGGGGAACACTGAAGCTTTCTTT. Variable domain in full (rest from reference TRBV18 and TRBJ1-1): NAGVMQNPRHLVRRRGQEARLRCSPMKGHSHVYWYRQLPEEGLKFMVYLQKENIIDESGMPKERFSAEFPKEGPSILRIQQVVRGDSAAYFCASSPPERGNTEAFFGQGTRLTVV.

The chain employs TRBV4-1 and TRBJ2-2; D not certain. The V gene lost 4 bases and the J gene lost 5 bases, with 8 bases spanning the gap. Per germline, CDR1 MGHRA and CDR2 YSYEKL. CDR3 size: 13 residues. The DNA of the CDR3 is TGCGCCAGCAGCCGATCTGATACCGGGGAGCTGTTTTTT. Amino acid sequence: CASSRSDTGELFF.

A remark on this clone: Within the sample, other DNA sequences also encode this same CDR3. This chain links TRBV5-1 with TRBJ1-5; D is undetermined. The CDR3 length is 15 residues. V was clipped by 0 bases and J by 4 bases, with 11 bases between them. Looked up from germline, CDR1 is SGHRS and CDR2 is YFSETQ. CDR3 sequence (DNA): TGCGCCAGCAGCTTGGAGCCCAGCGGGAATCAGCCCCAGCATTTT. Amino acids: CASSLEPSGNQPQHF.

The chain recombines TRBV5-1 with TRBJ2-1, with TRBD2 matching 9 bases. Germline V CDR1 and CDR2: SGHRS, YFSETQ. This CDR3 spans 15 amino acids. Trimming removed 4 bases from V and 6 bases from J; junction bases left unmatched: 8. The DNA of the CDR3 is TGCGCCAGCAGCCAGCCGGCGGGAGGGGTCAATGAGCAGTTCTTC. Translated: CASSQPAGGVNEQFF. The complete variable domain, with remaining parts taken from reference TRBV5-1 and TRBJ2-1, reads KAGVTQTPRYLIKTRGQQVTLSCSPISGHRSVSWYQQTPGQGLQFLFEYFSETQRNKGNFPGRFSGRQFSNSRSEMNVSTLELGDSALYLCASSQPAGGVNEQFFGPGTRLTVL.

This chain links TRBV4-2 with TRBJ1-6; TRBD1 matches at 8 bases. The CDR3 is 13 amino acids. J was trimmed by 7 bases and V by 5 bases; bases with no gene match: 1. Germline CDR1 and CDR2: LGHNA and YNFKEQ. The CDR3 region has the DNA TGTGCCAGCAGCTGGACAGGGAATTCACCCCTCCACTTT. Amino acid sequence: CASSWTGNSPLHF.

The gene calls are TRBV6-4 and TRBJ1-1; D uncertain. This CDR3 is built from 15 residues. Trimming took 6 bases from V and 4 from J, leaving 18 bases between them. CDR1 and CDR2 from the germline V gene are MRHNA and SNTAGT. The CDR3: CASRTEARVGTEAFF. The CDR3 DNA reads TGTGCCAGCAGGACTGAAGCGAGAGTGGGCACTGAAGCTTTCTTT.

This chain uses TRBV29-1 with TRBJ1-2, with D maybe TRBD1 (5 bases). CDR1 is SQVTM and CDR2 is ANQGSEA in the germline V gene. Trimming pared 7 bases from V and 6 bases from J, leaving 21 bases between. The CDR3 spans 14 residues. This CDR3 reads CSALFDSALNGYTF. The CDR3 DNA sequence: TGCAGCGCTCTATTTGACAGCGCCCTAAATGGCTACACCTTC.

V usage is TRBV5-1 and J usage is TRBJ1-1, with D possibly TRBD1 on 6 matching bases. Trimming removed 2 bases at V and 2 bases at J, with 10 bases between. Looked up from germline, CDR1 is SGHRS and CDR2 is YFSETQ. The CDR3 runs 14 residues. CDR3 loop: CASSFMDSNTEAFF. The CDR3 bases are TGCGCCAGCAGCTTTATGGACAGCAACACTGAAGCTTTCTTT. Variable domain in full (rest from reference TRBV5-1 and TRBJ1-1): KAGVTQTPRYLIKTRGQQVTLSCSPISGHRSVSWYQQTPGQGLQFLFEYFSETQRNKGNFPGRFSGRQFSNSRSEMNVSTLELGDSALYLCASSFMDSNTEAFFGQGTRLTVV.

This clone was detected once. Here the CDR3 reads CASSVAPAGTGELFF. As DNA, the CDR3 is TGTGCCAGCAGCGTAGCCCCGGCGGGCACCGGGGAGCTGTTTTTT. The chain links TRBV9 to TRBJ2-2, with D perhaps matching TRBD2 (5 bases). This CDR3 contains 15 residues. The germline V gene encodes CDR1 SGDLS and CDR2 YYNGEE. The V end lost 0 bases, the J end lost 4 bases, and 10 bases lay between the germline ends.

This chain connects TRBV14 to TRBJ2-5; maybe TRBD2 (5 bases). Germline V gives CDR1 SGHDN, CDR2 FVKESK. Trimming shortened V by 0 bases and J by 5 bases, and 16 bases separated the two germline ends. The CDR3 has 16 residues. The DNA for the CDR3 is TGTGCCAGCAGCCAAGAAAGAGGCCTAGCTTCCGAGACCCAGTACTTC. This sequence encodes CASSQERGLASETQYF.

This chain connects TRBV6-1 to TRBJ2-1; TRBD2 matches at 7 bases. This CDR3 is built from 16 residues. The junction had 6 bases not matched to a gene; V was cut back by 0 bases and J by 4 bases. Germline CDR1 is MNHNS and CDR2 is SASEGT. For the CDR3, the DNA is TGTGCCAGCAGTGAAGCGAGCGGGGTCCCGTACAATGAGCAGTTCTTC. As protein: CASSEASGVPYNEQFF.

V and J are TRBV27 and TRBJ2-2; tentatively, D is TRBD2 (6 bases). The CDR3 consists of 15 residues. Germline-derived CDR1 and CDR2 are MNHEY and SMNVEV (reference sequence). The V and J ends lost 4 bases and 3 bases respectively, with 12 bases between them. CDR3 in amino acids: CASSWQGGDTGELFF. The CDR3 bases are TGTGCCAGCAGTTGGCAGGGAGGAGACACCGGGGAGCTGTTTTTT.

The V call is TRBV5-4, the J call TRBJ2-7, with 8 positions matching TRBD2. Germline CDR1 and CDR2: SGHNT and YYREEE (reference sequence). V lost 0 bases, J lost 4 bases, and 12 bases stayed unmatched. The CDR3 runs to 17 residues. The CDR3 is CASSLAAMGGRTYEQYF. CDR3 sequence (DNA): TGTGCCAGCAGCTTGGCCGCGATGGGCGGGAGGACTTACGAGCAGTACTTC.

The chain has TRBV5-1 and TRBJ1-2, with a possible D match to TRBD1 (6 bases). The germline gives CDR1 SGHRS, CDR2 YFSETQ. The V gene lost 0 bases and the J gene lost 4 bases, with 16 bases spanning the gap. This CDR3 has 16 amino acids. CDR3 region: CASSLVRGAGIYGYTF. The CDR3 bases are TGCGCCAGCAGCTTGGTCCGGGGGGCAGGAATCTATGGCTACACCTTC.

There are a few counts of this clone. V and J are TRBV5-1 and TRBJ2-3; D is unresolved. CDR3 length: 13 amino acids. Germline values: CDR1 SGHRS, CDR2 YFSETQ. The ends were cut back, 0 bases at V and 5 bases at J, with 7 bases in the middle. Here the CDR3 reads CASSLEQQDTQYF. In DNA, the CDR3 is TGCGCCAGCAGCTTGGAACAGCAAGATACGCAGTATTTT. The whole variable domain, remainder taken from reference TRBV5-1 and TRBJ2-3, is KAGVTQTPRYLIKTRGQQVTLSCSPISGHRSVSWYQQTPGQGLQFLFEYFSETQRNKGNFPGRFSGRQFSNSRSEMNVSTLELGDSALYLCASSLEQQDTQYFGPGTRLTVL.

As concerns this clone: The junction does not match germline at one end; this may be a read error. V usage is TRBV7-9 and J usage is TRBJ1-2; no definite D call. The CDR3 totals 13 residues. The germline CDR1 and CDR2 sequences are SEHNR and FQNEAQ (reference sequence). CDR3 region: CASSLEPPNGYTF. CDR3 DNA: TGTGCCAGCAGCTTAGAACCCCCAAATGGGTACACCTTC.

This clone was seen just once. The V gene is TRBV25-1, the J gene TRBJ2-7, with D unclear. The length of the CDR3 is 12 residues. From germline, CDR1 is MGHDK and CDR2 SYGVNS. V lost 8 bases and J lost 5, with 13 bases in between. The CDR3 DNA reads as TGTGCCAGCCCCGTAGGATGCGACGAGCAGTACTTC. Amino acids: CASPVGCDEQYF.

The V gene is TRBV5-4, the J gene TRBJ2-1, with D possibly being TRBD1 (5 bases). CDR1 is SGHNT, CDR2 YYREEE, per germline (reference sequence). This CDR3 spans 16 amino acids. The V end lost 0 bases, the J end lost 5 bases, and 15 bases lay between the germline ends. The CDR3 reads CASSLGMTVKDNEQFF. The DNA for the CDR3 is TGTGCCAGCAGCTTGGGAATGACAGTAAAAGACAATGAGCAGTTCTTC.

This sequence joins TRBV7-3 and TRBJ2-1, with a possible D match to TRBD2 (7 bases). The V end lost 1 base, the J end lost 1 base, and 14 bases lay between the germline ends. CDR1 SGHTA and CDR2 FQGTGA come from the germline V gene. The CDR3 covers 17 residues. The CDR3 DNA reads as TGTGCCAGCAGCTTAAGTGGGCGGGGGCCTTCCTACAATGAGCAGTTCTTC. Translated, it gives CASSLSGRGPSYNEQFF.

As concerns this clone: The sample contains more than one DNA sequence encoding this CDR3. The gene calls are TRBV6-6 and TRBJ2-7, with TRBD2 matching 8 bases. V gave up 6 bases and J gave up 4 bases; unmatched junction bases: 8. Per germline, CDR1 MNHNY and CDR2 SVGAGI (reference sequence). The CDR3 contains 14 residues. The DNA for the CDR3 is TGTGCCAGCAGCCAAACTAGCGGACCTTACGAGCAGTACTTC. Its translation is CASSQTSGPYEQYF.

The chain recombines TRBV6-1 with TRBJ2-1; tentative D call: TRBD1 (5 bases). Germline-derived CDR1 and CDR2 are MNHNS and SASEGT. CDR3 length equals 17 residues. V lost 2 bases and J lost 4, with 18 bases in between. The DNA of the CDR3 is TGTGCCAGCAGTGAACCCCCTCAGGGAATTCGGTACAATGAGCAGTTCTTC. As protein: CASSEPPQGIRYNEQFF.

The rearrangement joins TRBV28 to TRBJ1-1; TRBD1 is a possible D gene (6 bases). CDR1 MDHEN and CDR2 SYDVKM come from the germline V gene. V was cut by 7 bases and J by 4 bases, with 16 bases left in between. CDR3 length: 14 amino acids. The CDR3 sequence: CASISTGSTTEAFF. CDR3 DNA: TGTGCCAGCATCTCTACAGGGAGCACCACTGAAGCTTTCTTT.

The gene calls are TRBV18 and TRBJ2-7, with D maybe TRBD1 (5 bases). CDR3 size: 16 residues. Trimming took 5 bases from V and 2 from J, leaving 19 bases between them. The germline gives CDR1 KGHSH, CDR2 LQKENI. Here the CDR3 DNA reads TGTGCCAGCTCATCCCTCTCAGGGCAAAGGGCCTACGAGCAGTACTTC. The encoded protein is CASSSLSGQRAYEQYF.

The chain uses TRBV6-1 and TRBJ1-3; 7 nucleotides match TRBD1. The CDR3 totals 15 residues. The V gene end was trimmed by 2 bases and the J gene end by 1 base; junction bases not matched to a gene: 2. Germline CDR1 reads MNHNS; CDR2 reads SASEGT. The CDR3 nucleotides are TGTGCCAGCAGTGAATCGGACAGGTCTGGAAACACCATATATTTT. It specifies CASSESDRSGNTIYF.